The 28 T cell receptor beta chains in this list originate from one sample, sequenced in a study of PD-1 blockade in mismatch repair-deficient tumors. This table comes from immunoSEQ multiplex PCR, and its TCRdb copy is limited to in-frame clones, with some not included. The data contain approximately 100,000 clones, approximately 80% of them seen just once; the ten biggest clones take up 6.3%. Sequences were derived from peripheral blood, sampled roughly 35 weeks after starting pembrolizumab. These receptors originate from an adult with mismatch repair-deficient cancer.

V and J are TRBV14 and TRBJ2-3, with 9 bases matching TRBD1. Germline V gives CDR1 SGHDN, CDR2 FVKESK. This CDR3 comprises 17 residues. J was trimmed by 7 bases and V by 3 bases; bases with no gene match: 14. In DNA form, the CDR3 reads TGTGCCAGCAGCCAGTGGACCGGGACAGGGTACCAAAATACGCAGTATTTT. This translates into CASSQWTGTGYQNTQYF.

The genes are TRBV7-6 and TRBJ2-5, with TRBD1 identical over 12 bases. Germline V gene lookup returns CDR1 SGHVS and CDR2 FNYEAQ. V lost 1 base and J lost 5; bases outside the gene matches: 8. The CDR3 is made up of 17 amino acids. The CDR3 sequence: CASSLDEGTGGGETQYF. In DNA, the CDR3 is TGTGCCAGCAGCTTAGACGAAGGGACAGGGGGCGGGGAGACCCAGTACTTC. Using reference TRBV7-6 and TRBJ2-5 for the parts outside the CDR3, the full variable domain is GAGVSQSPRYKVTKRGQDVALRCDPISGHVSLYWYRQALGQGPEFLTYFNYEAQQDKSGLPNDRFSAERPEGSISTLTIQRTEQRDSAMYRCASSLDEGTGGGETQYFGPGTRLLVL.

The rearrangement joins TRBV29-1 to TRBJ2-1, with D unresolved. Trimming pared 5 bases from V and 5 bases from J, leaving 4 bases between. The CDR3 extends over 10 amino acids. Germline CDR1 reads SQVTM; CDR2 reads ANQGSEA. In DNA form, the CDR3 reads TGCAGCGTTAGAAACAATGAGCAGTTCTTC. Translating it yields CSVRNNEQFF.

The V call is TRBV18, the J call TRBJ1-5; 7 bases are shared with TRBD1. Per germline, CDR1 KGHSH and CDR2 LQKENI. The V and J ends lost 5 bases and 4 bases, in that order; junction bases with no gene match: 5. The CDR3 has 14 amino acids. CDR3 sequence reads: CASSGGTANQPQHF. CDR3 DNA sequence: TGTGCCAGCTCAGGAGGGACAGCAAATCAGCCCCAGCATTTT.

Turning to this clone: Other DNA sequences in the same sample also yield this CDR3. The chain couples TRBV18 to TRBJ2-7; 8 bases align to TRBD1. Germline lookup yields CDR1 KGHSH and CDR2 LQKENI. This CDR3 contains 15 residues. V was clipped by 1 base and J by 7 bases; unmatched bases: 9. The CDR3 loop reads CASSPRQGAGYEQYF. CDR3 DNA: TGTGCCAGCTCACCACGTCAGGGGGCGGGGTATGAGCAGTACTTC.

The CDR3 DNA reads as TGTGCCAGCAGTGATGGAGGGTCGGACGAGCAGTACTTC. Its protein product is CASSDGGSDEQYF. The chain has TRBV2 and TRBJ2-7, with D possibly being TRBD2 (6 bases). The CDR3 extends over 13 amino acids. The V gene's germline CDR1 is SNHLY and CDR2 FYNNEI. Trimming left V 3 bases short and J 5 bases short, with 11 bases between. Complete variable domain (other parts from reference TRBV2 and TRBJ2-7): EPEVTQTPSHQVTQMGQEVILRCVPISNHLYFYWYRQILGQKVEFLVSFYNNEISEKSEIFDDQFSVERPDGSNFTLKIRSTKLEDSAMYFCASSDGGSDEQYFGPGTRLTVT.

The rearrangement links TRBV29-1 to TRBJ1-2, with D hard to call. Germline lookup yields CDR1 SQVTM and CDR2 ANQGSEA. The CDR3 runs 15 residues. Deletions cut 3 bases from V and 0 bases from J, with 14 bases between. In DNA, the CDR3 is TGCAGCGTTGACAGGCCAGTTGGTTCTAACTATGGCTACACCTTC. It codes for CSVDRPVGSNYGYTF.

The chain links TRBV21-1 to TRBJ1-4. TRBV21-1 is flagged as a pseudogene. The CDR3 is 13 residues long. The CDR3 bases are TGTGCCAGCACCCCTAGGAGCAAGGGAAAACTGTTTTTT. This sequence encodes CASTPRSKGKLFF.

V is TRBV15 and J is TRBJ1-2, with 10 nucleotides matching TRBD1. Losses at the gene ends were 0 bases for V and 7 bases for J; bases not matched to a gene: 11. This CDR3 region has 17 residues. Germline V lookup: CDR1 LNHNV, CDR2 YYDKDF (reference sequence). CDR3 DNA sequence: TGTGCCACCAGCAGAGAACGACAGGGGGCGAGACTGGGTGGCTACACCTTC. Residues: CATSRERQGARLGGYTF.

This clone has only a few counts. The V call is TRBV11-2, the J call TRBJ1-1; the D gene is possibly TRBD1 (6 bases). V gave up 4 bases and J gave up 5 bases, with 11 bases separating them. Germline V gene lookup returns CDR1 SGHAT and CDR2 FQNNGV. This CDR3 comprises 13 residues. CDR3 sequence reads: CASSSTQGTEAFF. The CDR3 region has the DNA TGTGCCAGCAGCTCCACCCAGGGGACTGAAGCTTTCTTT. The variable domain in full, with the rest retrieved from reference TRBV11-2 and TRBJ1-1, is EAGVAQSPRYKIIEKRQSVAFWCNPISGHATLYWYQQILGQGPKLLIQFQNNGVVDDSQLPKDRFSAERLKGVDSTLKIQPAKLEDSAVYLCASSSTQGTEAFFGQGTRLTVV.

V and J are TRBV30 and TRBJ1-3; D is perhaps TRBD1 (5 bases). CDR3 length: 16 residues. Germline V lookup: CDR1 GTSNPN, CDR2 SVGIG (reference sequence). V lost 0 bases and J lost 0, with 12 bases in between. This CDR3 reads CAWSVGGPYSGNTIYF. The CDR3 DNA reads TGTGCCTGGAGTGTGGGGGGACCTTACTCTGGAAACACCATATATTTT.

This sequence joins TRBV5-4 and TRBJ2-5, with 10 positions matching TRBD1. The germline CDR1 and CDR2 sequences are SGHNT and YYREEE (reference sequence). CDR3 length equals 14 residues. Unmatched junction bases numbered 5, after V lost 5 bases and J lost 4 bases. The DNA for the CDR3 is TGTGCCAGCAGTGGGGGACAGGGGCTAGAGACCCAGTACTTC. Its protein is CASSGGQGLETQYF.

This clone was recorded only once. V gene TRBV11-2 combines with J gene TRBJ2-7; 12 bases match TRBD1. Looked up from germline, CDR1 is SGHAT and CDR2 is FQNNGV. The trim removed 6 bases at V and 1 base at J, leaving 4 bases unmatched. This CDR3 spans 15 amino acids. CDR3 bases: TGTGCCAGCAGGTCGGGACAGGGGGCATCCTACGAGCAGTACTTC. It specifies CASRSGQGASYEQYF.

Here the CDR3 DNA reads TGTGCCACCAGCAGAGATTCGCAGGGAACAGATACGCAGTATTTT. This codes for CATSRDSQGTDTQYF. V is TRBV15 and J is TRBJ2-3, with D maybe TRBD1 (5 bases). V was clipped by 0 bases and J by 3 bases, with 10 bases between them. This CDR3 has 15 amino acids. Germline V gene data show CDR1 as LNHNV and CDR2 as YYDKDF (reference sequence).

This chain links TRBV6-6 with TRBJ2-7, with D tentatively TRBD2 (6 bases). This CDR3 region has 14 residues. The V gene lost 0 bases and the J gene lost 5 bases, with 11 bases spanning the gap. The germline CDR1 and CDR2 sequences are MNHNY and SVGAGI (reference sequence). CDR3 sequence: CASSYSLAAHEQYF. As DNA, the CDR3 is TGTGCCAGCAGTTACTCACTAGCCGCCCACGAGCAGTACTTC.

The chain has TRBV2 and TRBJ1-5; D is unclear. The CDR3 runs to 14 residues. CDR1 SNHLY and CDR2 FYNNEI come from the germline V gene. Trimming removed 3 bases from V and 5 bases from J, with 11 bases in between. The chain's CDR3 is CASSEAAAYQPQHF. In nucleotides, the CDR3 is TGTGCCAGCAGTGAGGCGGCAGCGTATCAGCCCCAGCATTTT.

This sequence joins TRBV29-1 and TRBJ2-3; 8 bases line up with TRBD1. CDR3 size: 16 residues. Trimming cost V 1 base and J 4 bases; bases outside gene matches: 10. The V gene's germline CDR1 is SQVTM and CDR2 ANQGSEA. CDR3 coding DNA: TGCAGCGTTGAAGGGCGCGGACAGGGAGGCCCAGATACGCAGTATTTT. It yields the protein CSVEGRGQGGPDTQYF.

The genes are TRBV29-1 and TRBJ1-1; weak D call: TRBD1 (5 bases). V was clipped by 7 bases and J by 0 bases, with 18 bases between them. CDR3 length: 15 amino acids. Germline assignment: CDR1 SQVTM and CDR2 ANQGSEA. The CDR3 here is CSGGGRSAVNTEAFF. The CDR3, as DNA: TGCAGCGGGGGGGGTCGGTCCGCCGTGAACACTGAAGCTTTCTTT.

V and J are TRBV19 and TRBJ2-1; perhaps D is TRBD1 or TRBD2 (5 bases each). The V end lost 5 bases, the J end lost 4 bases, and 18 bases lay between the germline ends. The CDR3 contains 16 residues. CDR1 is LNHDA and CDR2 is SQIVND in the germline V gene (reference sequence). The CDR3 is CASSSKSGTGYNEQFF. CDR3 nucleotides: TGTGCCAGTAGTTCCAAGTCCGGGACGGGTTACAATGAGCAGTTCTTC.

Here the CDR3 DNA reads TGTGCCAGCAGCTTAGGAGGGGCAAGGCGCAATCAGCCCCAGCATTTT. Protein sequence: CASSLGGARRNQPQHF. The chain combines TRBV7-2 with TRBJ1-5, with D maybe TRBD1 (5 bases). V lost 1 base to trimming and J lost 2 bases, with 12 bases between them. The CDR3 is 16 residues long. Germline V gene sequence: CDR1 SGHTA, CDR2 FQGNSA.

This rearrangement joins TRBV2 to TRBJ2-1; D uncertain. CDR1 is SNHLY, CDR2 FYNNEI, per germline. The CDR3 sequence is 17 residues long. Trimming removed 1 base from V and 9 bases from J, with 22 bases in between. The CDR3 protein is CASSEDRARRGIFEQFF. The DNA for the CDR3 is TGTGCCAGCAGTGAAGATAGGGCGCGGAGAGGTATTTTTGAGCAGTTCTTC.

J is TRBJ2-5 and V is TRBV11-3; D is ambiguous. Germline CDR1 is SGHNT and CDR2 is YENEEA. V lost 6 bases to trimming and J lost 7 bases, with 15 bases between them. The CDR3 sequence is 13 residues long. Written as DNA, the CDR3 is TGTGCCAGCAGTTCGGACGGCTGGGGGACCCAGTACTTC. Residues: CASSSDGWGTQYF.

The rearrangement uses TRBV6-1 and TRBJ2-7; 11 nucleotides agree with TRBD2. V was clipped by 5 bases and J by 2 bases; unmatched bases: 5. Germline V CDR1 and CDR2: MNHNS, SASEGT. This CDR3 is 15 amino acids long. The CDR3 DNA follows: TGTGCCAGCAGTAACACTAGCGGGGGACCCTACGAGCAGTACTTC. It encodes CASSNTSGGPYEQYF.

The chain has TRBV19 and TRBJ1-5, with 10 bases aligning to TRBD1. The germline CDR1 and CDR2 sequences are LNHDA and SQIVND (reference sequence). Unmatched junction bases numbered 5, after V lost 3 bases and J lost 0 bases. The CDR3 sequence is 17 residues long. CDR3 sequence reads: CASSIRTGGGSNQPQHF. In DNA form, the CDR3 reads TGTGCCAGTAGTATTAGGACAGGGGGTGGTAGCAATCAGCCCCAGCATTTT.

V gene TRBV7-6 combines with J gene TRBJ2-7; 7 bases are a match to TRBD1. The V gene end was trimmed by 4 bases and the J gene end by 0 bases; junction bases not matched to a gene: 12. The CDR3 runs to 17 residues. Germline V gene lookup returns CDR1 SGHVS and CDR2 FNYEAQ. CDR3 amino acids: CASSSLRGRFDSYEQYF. The CDR3 region has the DNA TGTGCCAGCAGCTCCCTGAGGGGGCGATTCGACTCCTACGAGCAGTACTTC. The full variable domain, rest sourced from reference TRBV7-6 and TRBJ2-7, is GAGVSQSPRYKVTKRGQDVALRCDPISGHVSLYWYRQALGQGPEFLTYFNYEAQQDKSGLPNDRFSAERPEGSISTLTIQRTEQRDSAMYRCASSSLRGRFDSYEQYFGPGTRLTVT.

The chain carries TRBV5-1 and TRBJ1-2, with a weak D call TRBD1 (5 bases). Trimming removed 0 bases at V and 2 bases at J, with 14 bases between. Germline V CDR1 and CDR2: SGHRS, YFSETQ. The CDR3 is made up of 16 amino acids. The CDR3 DNA sequence: TGCGCCAGCAGCTTGGTTCCCCAGGGTCGGAACTATGGCTACACCTTC. Its protein is CASSLVPQGRNYGYTF.

V is TRBV7-9 and J is TRBJ2-7, with a weak D call TRBD2 (5 bases). Germline V gene lookup returns CDR1 SEHNR and CDR2 FQNEAQ (reference sequence). The CDR3 runs to 14 residues. V was pared by 8 bases and J by 6 bases, with 20 bases between. CDR3 amino acids: CASETGGVGVEQYF. CDR3 DNA sequence: TGTGCCAGCGAAACGGGTGGAGTGGGAGTCGAGCAGTACTTC. The full variable domain, rest sourced from reference TRBV7-9 and TRBJ2-7, is DTGVSQNPRHKITKRGQNVTFRCDPISEHNRLYWYRQTLGQGPEFLTYFQNEAQLEKSRLLSDRFSAERPKGSFSTLEIQRTEQGDSAMYLCASETGGVGVEQYFGPGTRLTVT.

The chain carries TRBV5-8 and TRBJ2-5, with TRBD2 matching 10 bases. There are 15 residues in the CDR3. CDR1 is SGHTS and CDR2 is YDEGEE in the germline V gene. V shed 4 bases and J 5 bases; nucleotides not matched to a gene: 8. The CDR3 sequence: CASSPGLAGDETQYF. CDR3 DNA: TGTGCCAGCAGCCCGGGGCTAGCGGGAGACGAGACCCAGTACTTC.